This is a list of T cell receptor beta chains from one sample in a study of T cells in Graves' hyperthyroidism and ophthalmopathy. TCRdb used MiXCR to reprocess the multiplex PCR reads, holding one entry per CDR3 protein. In the table there are 400,000 to 550,000 distinct CDR3 sequences, roughly a quarter of which are singletons. Source material: blood. Receptors were obtained from a woman in her 30s with Graves' ophthalmopathy. CDR3s leave out the opening cysteine and the closing phenylalanine or tryptophan. Fields, in order: V gene, CDR3 protein.

>TRBV20-1
SAPRGSYEQY
>TRBV6-1
ASSDWQGRNQPQH
>TRBV6-1
ASSEAEMGNQPQH
>TRBV18
ASSPAIGYEQY
>TRBV7-2
ASSLVVLESTEAF
>TRBV28
ASGSVTYEQY
>TRBV19
ASSTGTPSSGANVLT
>TRBV5-6
ASSLEVRTTEAF
>TRBV2
ASSGGLYSLMNTEAF
>TRBV10-3
AIRNRADQPQH
>TRBV6-1
ASTSLGTSSAEAF
>TRBV20-1
SARAGSLNQPQH
>TRBV19
ASSVTGGRTEAF
>TRBV4-2
ASSQALREDPYEQY
>TRBV27
ASSQPGGGPEAF
>TRBV27
ASSLSPHRDRYGYT
>TRBV12-3/TRBV12-4
ASSFLAGMEETQY
>TRBV20-1
SARDNKVAGELF
>TRBV6-2/TRBV6-3
ASSSDRTYGNTIY
>TRBV6-2/TRBV6-3
ASRTQGSGELF
>TRBV27
ASSPGSAQPQH
>TRBV11-2
ASSFFREAGNTIY
>TRBV18
ASSPVTRQGVHGYT
>TRBV20-1
SALAGATTGELF
>TRBV30
AWTNGGQMNTEAF
>TRBV12-3/TRBV12-4
ASTQDRGLGGYT
>TRBV28
ASSLKSTYTFYGYT
>TRBV11-2
ASIMEGRVNEQY
>TRBV12-3/TRBV12-4
ASSYREEQY
>TRBV4-2
ASRGTSQETQY